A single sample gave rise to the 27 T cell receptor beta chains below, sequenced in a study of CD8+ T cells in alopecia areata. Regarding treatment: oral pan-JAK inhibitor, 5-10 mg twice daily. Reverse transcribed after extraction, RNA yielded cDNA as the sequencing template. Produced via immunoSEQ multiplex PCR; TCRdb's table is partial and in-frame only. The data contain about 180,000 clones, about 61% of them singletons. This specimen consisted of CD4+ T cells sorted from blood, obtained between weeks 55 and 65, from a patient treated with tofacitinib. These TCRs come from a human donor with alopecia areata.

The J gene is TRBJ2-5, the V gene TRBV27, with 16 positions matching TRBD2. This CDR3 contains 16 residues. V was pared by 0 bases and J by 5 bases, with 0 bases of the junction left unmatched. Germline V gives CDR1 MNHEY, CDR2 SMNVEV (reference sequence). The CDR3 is CASSLSGLAGGETQYF. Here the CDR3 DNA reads TGTGCCAGCAGTTTATCGGGACTAGCGGGAGGGGAGACCCAGTACTTC.

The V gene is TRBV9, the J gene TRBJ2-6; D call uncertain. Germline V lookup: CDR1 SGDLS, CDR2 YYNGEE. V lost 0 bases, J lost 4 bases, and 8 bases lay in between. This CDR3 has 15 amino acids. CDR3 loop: CASSVDVLGANVLTF. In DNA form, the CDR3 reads TGTGCCAGCAGCGTAGACGTGTTGGGGGCCAACGTCCTGACTTTC.

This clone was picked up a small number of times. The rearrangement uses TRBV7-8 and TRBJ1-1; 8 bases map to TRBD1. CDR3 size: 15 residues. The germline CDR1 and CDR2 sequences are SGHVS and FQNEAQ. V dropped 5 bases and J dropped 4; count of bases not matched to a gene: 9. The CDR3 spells CASSAQGQGGTEAFF. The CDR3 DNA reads TGTGCCAGCAGCGCCCAAGGACAGGGAGGCACTGAAGCTTTCTTT.

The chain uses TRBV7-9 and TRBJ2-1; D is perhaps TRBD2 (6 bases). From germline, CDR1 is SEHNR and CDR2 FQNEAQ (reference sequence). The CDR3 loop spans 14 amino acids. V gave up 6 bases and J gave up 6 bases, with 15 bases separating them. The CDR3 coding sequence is TGTGCCAGCAGGCTAGGGGTTAGCGGCAATGAGCAGTTCTTC. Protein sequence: CASRLGVSGNEQFF. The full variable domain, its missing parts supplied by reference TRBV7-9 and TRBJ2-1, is DTGVSQNPRHKITKRGQNVTFRCDPISEHNRLYWYRQTLGQGPEFLTYFQNEAQLEKSRLLSDRFSAERPKGSFSTLEIQRTEQGDSAMYLCASRLGVSGNEQFFGPGTRLTVL.

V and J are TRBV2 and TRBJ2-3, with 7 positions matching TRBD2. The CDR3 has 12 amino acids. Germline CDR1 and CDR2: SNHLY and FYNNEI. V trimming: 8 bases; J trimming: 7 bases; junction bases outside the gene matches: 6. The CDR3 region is CASSNGGNTQYF. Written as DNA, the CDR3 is TGTGCCAGCTCAAACGGGGGGAATACGCAGTATTTT.

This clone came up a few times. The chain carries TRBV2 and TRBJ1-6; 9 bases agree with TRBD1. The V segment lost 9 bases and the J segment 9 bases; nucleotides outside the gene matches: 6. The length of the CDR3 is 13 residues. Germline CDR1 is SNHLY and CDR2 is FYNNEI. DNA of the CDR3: TGTGCCAGTAGGACAGGGGAAGGTTCACCCCTCCACTTT. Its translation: CASRTGEGSPLHF.

Here the CDR3 reads CAWSASYNSPLHF. The CDR3 nucleotides are TGTGCCTGGAGCGCCTCTTACAATTCACCCCTCCACTTT. The chain is built from TRBV30 and TRBJ1-6; D ambiguous. V gave up 3 bases and J gave up 7 bases, with 10 bases separating them. Germline CDR1 GTSNPN, CDR2 SVGIG (reference sequence). The CDR3 extends over 13 amino acids.

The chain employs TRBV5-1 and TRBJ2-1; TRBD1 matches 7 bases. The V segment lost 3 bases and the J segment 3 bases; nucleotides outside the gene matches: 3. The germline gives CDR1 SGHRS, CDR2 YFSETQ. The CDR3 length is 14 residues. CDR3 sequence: CASSSRQGYNEQFF. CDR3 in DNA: TGCGCCAGCAGCTCTAGACAGGGCTACAATGAGCAGTTCTTC.

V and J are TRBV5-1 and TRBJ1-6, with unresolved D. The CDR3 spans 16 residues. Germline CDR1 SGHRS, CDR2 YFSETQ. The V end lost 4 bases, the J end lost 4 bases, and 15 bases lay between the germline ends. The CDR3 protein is CASSRVEFAYNSPLHF. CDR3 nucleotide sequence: TGCGCCAGCAGCCGTGTGGAGTTCGCTTATAATTCACCCCTCCACTTT.

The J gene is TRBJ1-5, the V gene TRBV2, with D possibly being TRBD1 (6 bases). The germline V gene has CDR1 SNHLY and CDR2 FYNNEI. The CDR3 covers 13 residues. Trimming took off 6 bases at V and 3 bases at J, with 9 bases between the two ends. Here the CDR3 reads CASRRQVNQPQHF. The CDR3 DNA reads TGTGCCAGCAGACGACAGGTCAATCAGCCCCAGCATTTT. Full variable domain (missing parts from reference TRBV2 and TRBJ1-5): EPEVTQTPSHQVTQMGQEVILRCVPISNHLYFYWYRQILGQKVEFLVSFYNNEISEKSEIFDDQFSVERPDGSNFTLKIRSTKLEDSAMYFCASRRQVNQPQHFGDGTRLSIL.

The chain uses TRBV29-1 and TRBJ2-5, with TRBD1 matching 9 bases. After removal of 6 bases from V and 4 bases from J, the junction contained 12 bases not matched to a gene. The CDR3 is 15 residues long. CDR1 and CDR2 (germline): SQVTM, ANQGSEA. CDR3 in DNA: TGCAGCGTCCCCACAGGGGGCGCGTCCTCAGAGACCCAGTACTTC. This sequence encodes CSVPTGGASSETQYF. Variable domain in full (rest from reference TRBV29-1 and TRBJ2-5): SAVISQKPSRDICQRGTSLTIQCQVDSQVTMMFWYRQQPGQSLTLIATANQGSEATYESGFVIDKFPISRPNLTFSTLTVSNMSPEDSSIYLCSVPTGGASSETQYFGPGTRLLVL.

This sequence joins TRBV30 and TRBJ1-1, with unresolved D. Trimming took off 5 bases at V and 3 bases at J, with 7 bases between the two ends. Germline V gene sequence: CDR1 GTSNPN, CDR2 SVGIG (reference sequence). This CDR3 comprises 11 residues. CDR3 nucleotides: TGTGCCTGGGGACGGGACACTGAAGCTTTCTTT. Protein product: CAWGRDTEAFF.

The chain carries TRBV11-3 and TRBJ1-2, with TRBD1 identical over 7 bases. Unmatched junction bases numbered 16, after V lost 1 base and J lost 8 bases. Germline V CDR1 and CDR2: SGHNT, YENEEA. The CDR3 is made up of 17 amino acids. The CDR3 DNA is TGTGCCAGCAGCTTAGTCTGGACAGGCCCCGTAGGCGGCGGCTACACCTTC. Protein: CASSLVWTGPVGGGYTF.

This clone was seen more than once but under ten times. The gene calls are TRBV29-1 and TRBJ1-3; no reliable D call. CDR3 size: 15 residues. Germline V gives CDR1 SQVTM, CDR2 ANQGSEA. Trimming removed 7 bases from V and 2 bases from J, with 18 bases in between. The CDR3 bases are TGCAGCGCTACCCCGGTGGGAGGGACTGGAAACACCATATATTTT. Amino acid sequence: CSATPVGGTGNTIYF. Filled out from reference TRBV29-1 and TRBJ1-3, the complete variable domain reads SAVISQKPSRDICQRGTSLTIQCQVDSQVTMMFWYRQQPGQSLTLIATANQGSEATYESGFVIDKFPISRPNLTFSTLTVSNMSPEDSSIYLCSATPVGGTGNTIYFGEGSWLTVV.

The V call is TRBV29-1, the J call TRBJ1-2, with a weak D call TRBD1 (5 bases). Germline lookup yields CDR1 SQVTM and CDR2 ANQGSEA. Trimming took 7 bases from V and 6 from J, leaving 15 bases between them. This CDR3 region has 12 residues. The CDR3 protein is CSGGERGNGYTF. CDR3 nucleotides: TGCAGCGGAGGGGAGCGGGGCAATGGCTACACCTTC. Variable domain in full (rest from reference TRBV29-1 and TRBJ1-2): SAVISQKPSRDICQRGTSLTIQCQVDSQVTMMFWYRQQPGQSLTLIATANQGSEATYESGFVIDKFPISRPNLTFSTLTVSNMSPEDSSIYLCSGGERGNGYTFGSGTRLTVV.

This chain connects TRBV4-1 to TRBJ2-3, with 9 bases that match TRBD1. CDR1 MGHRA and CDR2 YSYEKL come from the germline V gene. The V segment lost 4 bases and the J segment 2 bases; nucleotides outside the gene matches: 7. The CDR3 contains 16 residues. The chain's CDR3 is CASSRSRTGVTDTQYF. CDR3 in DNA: TGCGCCAGCAGCCGAAGCAGGACAGGGGTCACAGATACGCAGTATTTT.

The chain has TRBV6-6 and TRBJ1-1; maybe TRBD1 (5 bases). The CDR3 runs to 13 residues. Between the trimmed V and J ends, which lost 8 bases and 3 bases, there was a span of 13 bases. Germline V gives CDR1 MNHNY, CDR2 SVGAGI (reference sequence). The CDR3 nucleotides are TGTGCCAGCTGGGGGGGTCTGGACACTGAAGCTTTCTTT. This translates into CASWGGLDTEAFF.

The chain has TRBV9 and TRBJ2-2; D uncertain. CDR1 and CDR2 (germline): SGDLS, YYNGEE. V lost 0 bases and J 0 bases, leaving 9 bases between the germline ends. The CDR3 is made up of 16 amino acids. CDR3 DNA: TGTGCCAGCAGCGTAGTGAAGGGATCGAACACCGGGGAGCTGTTTTTT. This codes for CASSVVKGSNTGELFF.

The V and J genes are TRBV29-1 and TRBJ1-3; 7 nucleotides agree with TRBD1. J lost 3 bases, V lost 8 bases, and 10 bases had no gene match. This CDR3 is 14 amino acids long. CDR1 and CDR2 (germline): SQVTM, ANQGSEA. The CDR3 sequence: CSTQGGLSGNTIYF. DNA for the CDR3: TGCAGCACCCAGGGGGGATTAAGTGGAAACACCATATATTTT.

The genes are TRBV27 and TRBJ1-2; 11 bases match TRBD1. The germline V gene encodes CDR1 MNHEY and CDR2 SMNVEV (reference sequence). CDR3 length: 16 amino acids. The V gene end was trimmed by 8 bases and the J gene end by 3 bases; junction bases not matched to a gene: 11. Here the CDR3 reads CASSRTGGAWDYGYTF. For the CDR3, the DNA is TGTGCCAGCTCCCGGACAGGGGGCGCATGGGACTATGGCTACACCTTC.

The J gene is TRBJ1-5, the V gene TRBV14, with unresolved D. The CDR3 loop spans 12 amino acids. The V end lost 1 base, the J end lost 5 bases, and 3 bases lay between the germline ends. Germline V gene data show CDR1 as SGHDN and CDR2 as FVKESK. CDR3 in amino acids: CASSQGYQPQHF. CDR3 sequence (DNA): TGTGCCAGCAGCCAAGGGTATCAGCCCCAGCATTTT.

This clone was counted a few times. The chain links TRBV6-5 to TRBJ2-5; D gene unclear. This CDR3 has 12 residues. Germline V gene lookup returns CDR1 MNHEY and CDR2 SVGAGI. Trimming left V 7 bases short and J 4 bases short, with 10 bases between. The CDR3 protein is CASKKYGETQYF. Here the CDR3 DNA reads TGTGCCAGCAAGAAGTACGGAGAGACCCAGTACTTC.

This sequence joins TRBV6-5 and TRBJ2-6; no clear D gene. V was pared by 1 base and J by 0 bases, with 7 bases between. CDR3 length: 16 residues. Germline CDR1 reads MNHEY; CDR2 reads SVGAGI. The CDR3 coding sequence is TGTGCCAGCAGTTACTTGTTGGCCTCTGGGGCCAACGTCCTGACTTTC. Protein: CASSYLLASGANVLTF.

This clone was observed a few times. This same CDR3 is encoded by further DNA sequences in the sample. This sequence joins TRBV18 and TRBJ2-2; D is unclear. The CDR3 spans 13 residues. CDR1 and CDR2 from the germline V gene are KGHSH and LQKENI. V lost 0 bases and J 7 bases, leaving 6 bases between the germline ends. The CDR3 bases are TGTGCCAGCTCACCACCTGTGGACGGGGAGCTGTTTTTT. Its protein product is CASSPPVDGELFF.

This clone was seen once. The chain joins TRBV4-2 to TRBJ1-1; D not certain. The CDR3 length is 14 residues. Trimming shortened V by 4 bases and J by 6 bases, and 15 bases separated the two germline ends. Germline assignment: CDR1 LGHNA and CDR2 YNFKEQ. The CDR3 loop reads CASSPGNRGPEAFF. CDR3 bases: TGTGCCAGCAGCCCGGGCAACCGGGGTCCTGAAGCTTTCTTT.

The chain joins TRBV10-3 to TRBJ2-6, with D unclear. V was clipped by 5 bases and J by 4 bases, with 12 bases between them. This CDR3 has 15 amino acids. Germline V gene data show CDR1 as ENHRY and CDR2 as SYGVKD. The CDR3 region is CAISPQITGANVLTF. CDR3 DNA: TGTGCCATCAGTCCTCAGATAACGGGGGCCAACGTCCTGACTTTC.

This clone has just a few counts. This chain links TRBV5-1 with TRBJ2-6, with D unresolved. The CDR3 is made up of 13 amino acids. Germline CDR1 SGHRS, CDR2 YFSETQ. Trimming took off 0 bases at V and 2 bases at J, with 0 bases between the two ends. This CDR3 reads CASSLAGANVLTF. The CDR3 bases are TGCGCCAGCAGCTTGGCTGGGGCCAACGTCCTGACTTTC.